This T cell receptor (beta chain) is from a study of T cell responses to AZD1222 COVID-19 vaccine (dated by TCRdb to the early 2020s). Regarding the research as a whole: AZD1222 recipients whose second dose came at about 4 weeks and those whose second dose came at about 12 weeks were combined into one group, since spike-specific TCR depth and breadth did not differ between the two schedules. TCR sequencing covered over 230 trial participants: some 210 given two doses of AZD1222 and 26 given two doses of MenACWY control vaccine. Trial participants were enrolled by age into 18-55, 56-69 and 70-plus year subgroups, with roughly 160, 29 and 62 TCR-sequenced participants respectively.

The CDR3 regions of human TCRbeta chains were subjected to immunosequencing. The original methods were these. Repertoire TCRs were checked for matches against a reference library of SARS-CoV-2-specific TCRs that had been generated using the MIRA antigen-specificity platform. Breadth was defined as the fraction of unique TCRs that were SARS-CoV-2-associated, and depth was defined as the fraction of total T cells that were SARS-CoV-2-associated. Using the MIRA data, each spike-specific TCR was mapped to the spike region that the TCR reacts to and placed in a CD4 or CD8 class. Log10-transformed breadth and depth values were compared by one-way ANOVA with Sidak's multiple comparisons tests. In its TCRdb copy, this immuneACCESS table keeps in-frame sequences only and misses some clones. Where compared with another copy, unresolved V genes explain less than half of these, and the others have no known cause. V and J calls and clone size are copied from that table; D and trimming were computed from the DNA. In all, the sample holds 100,000 to 120,000 clones, and around nine tenths of those were seen once. Jointly, the top ten make up approximately 3.5% of the sample.

Beyond this particular receptor, the publication reports: CD4 TCRs associated with the vaccine covered the entire spike protein, and the dominant responses were in regions 160-218 and 743-854. Conclusions about previously exposed vaccinees are limited because only six or seven AZD1222 recipients were SARS-CoV-2 seropositive at baseline. A significant rise in spike-specific TCR breadth and depth was observed after two AZD1222 doses relative to day 0 and relative to MenACWY recipients. The 56-69-year group was small, and its depth increase did not reach significance, likely because of low power. Because no day 14 peak-response samples were available, repertoires were characterized only after the peak T cell response. Participants were mostly white British, with more females than males. The authors suggested clonal diversity may have been underestimated. Epitopes outside the regions mutated in the B.1.351 and B.1.1.7 variants were reportedly recognized by nearly half of the unique spike-specific TCRs.

Clipping removes 5 bases from V and 6 bases from J, with 12 as the unmatched junction base count. CDR1 and CDR2 (LNHDA, SQIVND) derive from the germline V gene (reference sequence). CDR3 length: 16 amino acids, cysteine to phenylalanine. The entry retains the CDR3 DNA only, 48 bases that are in frame from base 1. What this sample's time point label stands for: baseline before first vaccination. Vaccinee samples were obtained from the UK trials COV001 and COV002, which included a single-blind randomized controlled phase 2/3 trial of AZD1222 (ChAdOx1 nCoV-19) in healthy adults. Trial participant PBMC samples were collected at day 0 and day 28 after the second dose for TCRbeta chain sequencing. As to this clone: There is no known antigen for this receptor. No base quality values were provided; no much bigger clone lies one nucleotide off.

The rearrangement combines TRBV19 with TRBJ1-5; TRBD1 agrees with 8 junctional bases. Material: peripheral blood, obtained on day 0 of AZD1222 vaccination. The receptor's source is an adult in good health. The DNA reads TGTGCCAGTAGTGGGGAACCGGGACAGGCGAGTCAGCCCCAGCATTTT. It is translated as CASSGEPGQASQPQHF. With all but the CDR3 taken from the reference TRBV19 and TRBJ1-5 genes, the full variable domain is: DGGITQSPKYLFRKEGQNVTLSCEQNLNHDAMYWYRQDPGQGLRLIYYSQIVNDFQKGDIAEGYSVSREKKESFPLTVTSAQKNPTAFYLCASSGEPGQASQPQHFGDGTRLSIL.